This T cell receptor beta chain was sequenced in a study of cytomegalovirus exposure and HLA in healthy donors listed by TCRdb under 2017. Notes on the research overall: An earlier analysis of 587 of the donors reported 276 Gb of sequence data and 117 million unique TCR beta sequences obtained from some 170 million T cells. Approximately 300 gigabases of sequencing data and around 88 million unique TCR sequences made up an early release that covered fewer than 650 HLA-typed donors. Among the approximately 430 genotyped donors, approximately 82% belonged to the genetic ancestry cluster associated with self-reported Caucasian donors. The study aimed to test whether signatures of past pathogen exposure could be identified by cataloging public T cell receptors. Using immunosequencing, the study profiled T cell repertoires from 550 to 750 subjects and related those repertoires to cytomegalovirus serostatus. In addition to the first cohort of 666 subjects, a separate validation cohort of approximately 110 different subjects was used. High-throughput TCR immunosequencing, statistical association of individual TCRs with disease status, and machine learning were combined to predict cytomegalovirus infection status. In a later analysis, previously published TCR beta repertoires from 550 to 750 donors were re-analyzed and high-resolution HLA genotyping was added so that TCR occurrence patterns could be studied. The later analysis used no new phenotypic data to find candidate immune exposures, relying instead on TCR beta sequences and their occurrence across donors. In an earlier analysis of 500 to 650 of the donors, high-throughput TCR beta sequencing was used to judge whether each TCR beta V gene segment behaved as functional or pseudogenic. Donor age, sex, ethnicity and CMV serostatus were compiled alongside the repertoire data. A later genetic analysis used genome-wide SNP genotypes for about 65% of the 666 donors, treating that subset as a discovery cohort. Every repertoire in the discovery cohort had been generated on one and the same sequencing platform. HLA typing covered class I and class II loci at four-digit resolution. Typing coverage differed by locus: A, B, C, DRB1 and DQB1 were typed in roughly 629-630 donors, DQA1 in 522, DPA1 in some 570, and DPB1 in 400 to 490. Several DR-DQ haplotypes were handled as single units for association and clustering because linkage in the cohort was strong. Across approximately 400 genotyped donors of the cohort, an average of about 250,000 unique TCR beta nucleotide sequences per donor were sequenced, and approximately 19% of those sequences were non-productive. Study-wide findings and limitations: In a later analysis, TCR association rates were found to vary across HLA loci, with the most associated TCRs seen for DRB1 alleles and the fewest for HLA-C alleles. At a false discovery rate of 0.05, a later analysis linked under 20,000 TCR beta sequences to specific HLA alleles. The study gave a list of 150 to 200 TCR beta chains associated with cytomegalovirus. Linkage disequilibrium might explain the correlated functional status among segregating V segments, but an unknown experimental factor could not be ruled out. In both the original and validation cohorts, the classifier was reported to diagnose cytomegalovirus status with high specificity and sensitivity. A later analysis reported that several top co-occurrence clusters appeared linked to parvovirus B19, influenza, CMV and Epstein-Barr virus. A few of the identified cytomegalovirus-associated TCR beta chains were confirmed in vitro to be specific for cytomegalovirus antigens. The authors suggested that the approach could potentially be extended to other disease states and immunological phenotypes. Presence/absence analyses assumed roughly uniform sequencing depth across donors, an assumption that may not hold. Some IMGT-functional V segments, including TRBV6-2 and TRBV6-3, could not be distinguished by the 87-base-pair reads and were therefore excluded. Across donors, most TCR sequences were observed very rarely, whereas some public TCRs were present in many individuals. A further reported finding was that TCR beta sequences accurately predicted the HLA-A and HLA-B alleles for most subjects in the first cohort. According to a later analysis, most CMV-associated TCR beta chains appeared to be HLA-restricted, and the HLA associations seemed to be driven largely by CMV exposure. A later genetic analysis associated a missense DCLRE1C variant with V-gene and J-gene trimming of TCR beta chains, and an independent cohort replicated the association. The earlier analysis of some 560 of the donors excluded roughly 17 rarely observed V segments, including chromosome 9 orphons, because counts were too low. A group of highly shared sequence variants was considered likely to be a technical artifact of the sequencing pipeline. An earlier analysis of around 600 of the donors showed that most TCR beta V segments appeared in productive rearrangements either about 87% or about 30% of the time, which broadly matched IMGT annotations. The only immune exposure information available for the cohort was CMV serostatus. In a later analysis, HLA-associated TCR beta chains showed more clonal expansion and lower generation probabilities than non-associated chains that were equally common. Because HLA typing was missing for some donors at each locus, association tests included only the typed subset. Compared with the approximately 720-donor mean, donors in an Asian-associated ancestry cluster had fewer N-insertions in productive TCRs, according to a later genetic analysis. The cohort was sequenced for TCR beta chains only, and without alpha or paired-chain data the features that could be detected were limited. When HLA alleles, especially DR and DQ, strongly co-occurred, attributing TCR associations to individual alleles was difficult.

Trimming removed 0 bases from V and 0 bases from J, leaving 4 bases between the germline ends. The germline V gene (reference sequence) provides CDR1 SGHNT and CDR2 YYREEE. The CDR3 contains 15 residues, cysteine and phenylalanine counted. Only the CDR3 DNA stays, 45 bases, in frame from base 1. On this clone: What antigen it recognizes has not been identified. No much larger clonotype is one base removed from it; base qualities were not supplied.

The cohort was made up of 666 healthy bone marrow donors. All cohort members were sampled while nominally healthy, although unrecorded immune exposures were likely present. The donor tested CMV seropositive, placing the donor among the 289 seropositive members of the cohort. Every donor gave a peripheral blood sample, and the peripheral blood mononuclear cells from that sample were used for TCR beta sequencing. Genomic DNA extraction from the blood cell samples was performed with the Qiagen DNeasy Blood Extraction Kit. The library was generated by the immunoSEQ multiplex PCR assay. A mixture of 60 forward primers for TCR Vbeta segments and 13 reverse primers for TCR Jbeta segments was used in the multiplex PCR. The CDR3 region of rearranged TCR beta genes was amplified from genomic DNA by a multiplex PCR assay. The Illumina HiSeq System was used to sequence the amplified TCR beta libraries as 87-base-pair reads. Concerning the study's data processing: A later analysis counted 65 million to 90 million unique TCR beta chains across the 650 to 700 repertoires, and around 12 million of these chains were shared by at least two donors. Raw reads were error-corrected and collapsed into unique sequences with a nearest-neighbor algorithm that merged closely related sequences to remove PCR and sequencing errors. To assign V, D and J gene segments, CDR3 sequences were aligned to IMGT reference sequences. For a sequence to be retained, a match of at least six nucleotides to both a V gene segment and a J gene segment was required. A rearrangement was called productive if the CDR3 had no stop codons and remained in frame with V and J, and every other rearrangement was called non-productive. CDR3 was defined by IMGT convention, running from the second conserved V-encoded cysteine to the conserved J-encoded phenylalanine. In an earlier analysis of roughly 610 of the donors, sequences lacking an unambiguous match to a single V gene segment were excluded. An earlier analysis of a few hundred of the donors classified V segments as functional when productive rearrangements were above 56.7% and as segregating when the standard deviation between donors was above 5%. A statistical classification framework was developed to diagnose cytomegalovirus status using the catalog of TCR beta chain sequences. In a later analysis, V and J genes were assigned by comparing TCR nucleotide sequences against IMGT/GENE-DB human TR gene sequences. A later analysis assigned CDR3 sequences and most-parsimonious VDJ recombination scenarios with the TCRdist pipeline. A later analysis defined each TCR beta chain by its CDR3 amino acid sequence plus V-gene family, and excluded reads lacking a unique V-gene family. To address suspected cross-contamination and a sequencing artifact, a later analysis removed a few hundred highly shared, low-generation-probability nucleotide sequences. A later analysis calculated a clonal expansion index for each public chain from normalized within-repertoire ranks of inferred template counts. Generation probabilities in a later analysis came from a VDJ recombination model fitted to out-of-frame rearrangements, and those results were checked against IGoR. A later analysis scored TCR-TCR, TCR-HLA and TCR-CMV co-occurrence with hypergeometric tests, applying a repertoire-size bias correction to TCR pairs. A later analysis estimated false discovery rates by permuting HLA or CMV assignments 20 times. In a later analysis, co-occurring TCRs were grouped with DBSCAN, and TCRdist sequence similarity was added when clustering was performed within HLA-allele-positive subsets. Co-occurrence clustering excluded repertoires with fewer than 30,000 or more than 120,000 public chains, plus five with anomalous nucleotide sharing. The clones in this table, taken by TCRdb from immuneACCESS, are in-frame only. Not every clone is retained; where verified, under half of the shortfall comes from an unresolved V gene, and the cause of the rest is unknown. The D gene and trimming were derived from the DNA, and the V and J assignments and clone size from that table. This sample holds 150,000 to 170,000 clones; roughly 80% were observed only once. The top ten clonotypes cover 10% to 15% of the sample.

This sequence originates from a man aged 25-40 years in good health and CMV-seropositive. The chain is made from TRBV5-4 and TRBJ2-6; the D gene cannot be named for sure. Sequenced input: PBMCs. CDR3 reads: CASSLDRSGANVLTF. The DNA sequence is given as TGTGCCAGCAGCTTGGATCGCTCTGGGGCCAACGTCCTGACTTTC.